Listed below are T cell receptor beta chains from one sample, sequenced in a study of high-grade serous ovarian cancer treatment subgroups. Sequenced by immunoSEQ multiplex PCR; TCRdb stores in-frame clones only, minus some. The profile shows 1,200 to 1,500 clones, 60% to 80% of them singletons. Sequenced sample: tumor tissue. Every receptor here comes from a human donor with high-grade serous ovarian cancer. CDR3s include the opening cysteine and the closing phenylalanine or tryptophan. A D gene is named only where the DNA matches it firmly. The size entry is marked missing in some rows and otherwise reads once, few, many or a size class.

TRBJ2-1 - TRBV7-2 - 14 TGTGCCAGCAGCTTAGCCCAAGGGGGGAATGAGCAGTTCTTC CASSLAQGGNEQFF
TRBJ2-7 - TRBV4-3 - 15 TGCGCCAGCAGCAGGGCTTCGGGTCTCTCCTACGAGCAGTACTTC CASSRASGLSYEQYF
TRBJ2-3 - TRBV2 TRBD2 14 TGTGCCAGCATAAGCGGGGGGGACACAGATACGCAGTATTTT CASISGGDTDTQYF
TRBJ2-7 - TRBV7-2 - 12 TGTGCCAGCAGCTTAGAAGCAGGCGGCCAGTACTTC CASSLEAGGQYF
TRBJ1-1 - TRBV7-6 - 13 TGTGCCAGCAGCTTAGCGGAGTCAGGAGAAGCTTTCTTT CASSLAESGEAFF
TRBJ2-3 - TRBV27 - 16 TGTGCCAGCAGTTGGGGCGCCAGGGTGTGGGCAGATACGCAGTATTTT CASSWGARVWADTQYF
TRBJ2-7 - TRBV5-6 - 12 TGTGCCAGCAGCCTCAACTTATACGAGCAGTACTTC CASSLNLYEQYF
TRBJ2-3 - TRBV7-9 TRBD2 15 TGTGCCAGCAGCCGAGACAGACTTAGCGGGGGGCGTCGGTATTTT CASSRDRLSGGRRYF
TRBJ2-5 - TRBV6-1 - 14 TGTGCCAGCAGTGAACACGGGACGGTGGAGACCCAGTACTTC CASSEHGTVETQYF
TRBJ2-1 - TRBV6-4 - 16 TGTGCCAGCAGTGAGTCGGGTGTTGACTCCTACAATGAGCAGTTCTTC CASSESGVDSYNEQFF
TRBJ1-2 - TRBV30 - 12 TGTGCCTGGAGCACCGGGGCGCATGGCTACACCTTC CAWSTGAHGYTF
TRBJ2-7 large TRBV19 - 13 TGTGCCAGTAGTATTACAATAAACTACGAGCAGTACTTC CASSITINYEQYF
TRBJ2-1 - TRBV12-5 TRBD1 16 TGTGCTAGTGGTTGGATGGGACAGGGGAAGTACAATGAGCAGTTCTTC CASGWMGQGKYNEQFF
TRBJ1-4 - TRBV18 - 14 TGTGCCAGCTCACCAACTGCAACTAATGAAAAACTGTTTTTT CASSPTATNEKLFF
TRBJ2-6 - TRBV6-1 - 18 TGTGCCAGCAGTGTTTTCCCCGGGGGCTCCCACTGGGCCAACGTCCTGACTTTC CASSVFPGGSHWANVLTF
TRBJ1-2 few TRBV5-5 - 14 TGTGCCAGCAGCCCCGACGGAGGCGGCTATGGCTACACCTTC CASSPDGGGYGYTF
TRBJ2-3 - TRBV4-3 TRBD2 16 TGCGCCAGCAGCCAAGAACCAGCGGGGGGGCCAGATACGCAGTATTTT CASSQEPAGGPDTQYF
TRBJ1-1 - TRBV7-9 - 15 TGTGCCAGCAGCTTAGCGGCAGGGCTGAACACTGAAGCTTTCTTT CASSLAAGLNTEAFF
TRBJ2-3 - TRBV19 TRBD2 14 TGTGCCAGTAGTAATCGGGGGGGCCCAGATACGCAGTATTTT CASSNRGGPDTQYF
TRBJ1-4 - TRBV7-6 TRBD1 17 TGTGCCAGCAGCAAATGGAGGGGGCGACGGTTGAAACGAAAAACTGTTTTT CASSKWRGRRLKRKTVF
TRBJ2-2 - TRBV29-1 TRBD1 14 TGCAGCGTTGAGGCCTCCAGGGGGACCGGGGAGCTGTTTTTT CSVEASRGTGELFF
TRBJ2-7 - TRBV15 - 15 TGTGCCACCAGCAGAGATGGAACGGGTTCCTACGAGCAGTACTTC CATSRDGTGSYEQYF
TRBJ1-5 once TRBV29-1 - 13 TGCAGCGTAACGGACAGCTACAATCAGCCCCAGCATTTT CSVTDSYNQPQHF
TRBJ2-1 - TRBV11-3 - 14 TGTGCCAGCAGCTTAGCGGCAGCGAAGGATGAGCAGTTCTTC CASSLAAAKDEQFF
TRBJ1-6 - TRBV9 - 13 TGTGCCAGCAGCGTCGGGGGGAATTCACCCCTCCACTTT CASSVGGNSPLHF
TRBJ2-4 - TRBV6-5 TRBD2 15 TGTGCCAGCAGACGAACGACTAGCGGCCTCGCACGGGTGTACTTC CASRRTTSGLARVYF
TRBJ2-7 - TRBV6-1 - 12 TGTGCCAGCAGTGAGGCAGCCGACGAGCAGTACTTC CASSEAADEQYF
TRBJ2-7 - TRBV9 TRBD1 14 TGTGCCAGCAGCGCCGGGGACAGGATATACGAGCAGTACTTC CASSAGDRIYEQYF
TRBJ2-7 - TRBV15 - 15 TGTGCCACCAGCAGAGAGGACAGTTCCTCCTACGAGCAGTACTTC CATSREDSSSYEQYF
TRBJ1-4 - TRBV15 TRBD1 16 TGTGCCACCAGCAGAGGTTCCGGGACAGGGGATGAAAAACTGTTTTTT CATSRGSGTGDEKLFF
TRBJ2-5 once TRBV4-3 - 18 TGCGCCAGCAGCCAAGATTACCTGCGGGACTGGGGACAAGAGACCCAGTACTTC CASSQDYLRDWGQETQYF
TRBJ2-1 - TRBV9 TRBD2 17 TGTGCCAGCAGCGTAACTAGCGGGGGGTCCTCCTACAATGAGCAGTTCTTC CASSVTSGGSSYNEQFF
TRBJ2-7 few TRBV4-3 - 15 TGCGCCAGCAGCCAAGATCGGGACACCTCCGACGAGCAGTACTTC CASSQDRDTSDEQYF
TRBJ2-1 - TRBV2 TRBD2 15 TGTGCCAGCAGGGAAGCGGGAGGGGCCTACAATGAGCAGTTCTTC CASREAGGAYNEQFF
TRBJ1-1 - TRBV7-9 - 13 TGTGCCAGCAGAACACAACCGAACACTGAAGCTTTCTTT CASRTQPNTEAFF
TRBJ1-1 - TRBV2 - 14 TGTGCCAGCAGTGCCGGACGGGCGAACACTGAAGCTTTCTTT CASSAGRANTEAFF
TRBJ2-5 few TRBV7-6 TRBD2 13 TGTGCCAGCAGCTTAGGCGGGGGGGAGACCCAGTACTTC CASSLGGGETQYF
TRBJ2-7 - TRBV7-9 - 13 TGTGCCAGCAGCTCAGGAAATCTGTACGAGCAGTACTTC CASSSGNLYEQYF
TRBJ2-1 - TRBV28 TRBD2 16 TGTGCCAGCAGTGACCTTGAGGGAGGGACTTACAATGAGCAGTTCTTC CASSDLEGGTYNEQFF
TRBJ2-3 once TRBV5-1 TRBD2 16 TGCGCCAGCAGCTTGGGAGGGGCTAGCGGCGCAGATACGCAGTATTTT CASSLGGASGADTQYF
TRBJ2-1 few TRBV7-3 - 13 TGTGCCAGCAGCTTACTCGGGACTCGTGAGCAGTTCTTC CASSLLGTREQFF
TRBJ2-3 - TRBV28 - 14 TGTGCCAGCAGTTCCACCAACACGGGAGATACGCAGTATTTT CASSSTNTGDTQYF
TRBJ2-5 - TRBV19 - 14 TGTGCCAGTAGTATAGGAGGGCATGGAGAGACCCAGTACTTC CASSIGGHGETQYF
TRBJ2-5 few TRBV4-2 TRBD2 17 TGTGCCAGCAGCCAAGATGATCCCGGGGGGGGCCCAGAGACCCAGTACTTC CASSQDDPGGGPETQYF
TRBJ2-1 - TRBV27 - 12 TGTGCCAGCAGTTTCCGGGGCGATGAGCAGTTCTTC CASSFRGDEQFF
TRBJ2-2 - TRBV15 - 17 TGTGCCACCAGCGGAGACAGTTTAACCGCGAACACCGGGGAGCTGTTTTTT CATSGDSLTANTGELFF
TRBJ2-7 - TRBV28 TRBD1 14 TGTGCCAGCAGTTTCGGGGACAGGGGGTACGAGCAGTACTTC CASSFGDRGYEQYF
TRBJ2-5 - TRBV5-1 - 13 TGCGCCAGCAGCTCCGGAAAAGGGGAGACCCAGTACTTC CASSSGKGETQYF
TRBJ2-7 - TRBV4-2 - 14 TGTGCCAGCAGTCCTACAGGGCTACCTTACGAGCAGTACTTC CASSPTGLPYEQYF
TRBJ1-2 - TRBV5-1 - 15 TGCGCCAGCAACCCGAGGGGGGGCGCAGAATATGGCTACACCTTC CASNPRGGAEYGYTF
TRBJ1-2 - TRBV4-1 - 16 TGCGCCAGCAGCCAAGTGGAAGGGGGATCTTCATATGGCTACACCTTC CASSQVEGGSSYGYTF
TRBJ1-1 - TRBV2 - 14 TGTGCCAGCAAAGTAACAGGTACATACACTGAAGCTTTCTTT CASKVTGTYTEAFF
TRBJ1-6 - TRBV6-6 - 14 TGTGCCAGCAGGGTACAGGGTAATAATTCACCCCTCCACTTT CASRVQGNNSPLHF